This entry concerns a single TCR beta chain. These data come from a study of control samples from healthy donors and cancer patients. The table came from immunoSEQ multiplex PCR; TCRdb's copy has only in-frame clones and leaves some out. The table has 40,000 or so clones, around four fifths seen once; the top ten hold roughly 21%. With 4 bases clipped from V and 13 bases from J, the junction kept 7 bases outside the gene matches. The germline V gene has CDR1 SGDLS and CDR2 YYNGEE. The CDR3 covers 13 residues. V is TRBV9 and J is TRBJ2-2; TRBD2 agrees at 10 bases. The TCR was taken from a woman aged 55-70 years with lung cancer. The specimen was PBMCs. The CDR3 DNA sequence: TGTGCCAGCAGCCTCAGCGGGGGGGACGTGCTGTTTTTT. This codes for CASSLSGGDVLFF.